The entry that follows covers one TCR beta chain sequence. Its antigen is as yet unknown. Sequencing was performed with immunoSEQ multiplex PCR; in TCRdb, only in-frame clones are kept and a portion is missing. The data contain some 130,000 clones, around 92% of them singletons. These data originate in a study of T cell responses to AZD1222 COVID-19 vaccine. The study's findings and limits: Most donors were white British, females outnumbered males, and clonal diversity was possibly underestimated. The number of AZD1222 recipients seropositive at baseline was only 5 to 7.

Whether given at about 4 or about 12 weeks, second doses were pooled. The TCR was taken from an adult who received the AZD1222 COVID-19 vaccine. This material consisted of peripheral blood, taken 28 days after the second AZD1222 dose.

The CDR3 DNA sequence: TGTGCCAGCCAAAGGGGGCGGGAGGGAGGAGTAGCCAAAAACATTCAGTACTTC. As protein: CASQRGREGGVAKNIQYF. The rearrangement uses TRBV2 and TRBJ2-4; TRBD2 agrees at 9 bases. The V gene end was trimmed by 8 bases and the J gene end by 0 bases; junction bases not matched to a gene: 14. Germline V CDR1 and CDR2: SNHLY, FYNNEI. The CDR3 runs 18 residues.